A single sample is the source of the 8 T cell receptor beta chains below, sequenced in a study of CD8 T cells in ankylosing spondylitis. MiXCR, applied by TCRdb to the 5' RACE reads, yields one record per CDR3 protein. The table has some 120,000 distinct CDR3 sequences, 7% seen once. Specimen: blood, either unsorted or a sorted T cell fraction (not recorded which). Every receptor here comes from a male donor with ankylosing spondylitis or in good health (not recorded which).

In this sample, this clonotype turned up many times. This chain links TRBV7-2 with TRBJ2-3; no firm D call. Germline V CDR1 and CDR2: SGHTA, FQGNSA. V dropped 5 bases and J dropped 2 bases, with 11 bases sitting between them. The CDR3 is made up of 14 amino acids. CDR3 coding DNA: TGTGCCAGCAGCCGTAGACTCAACACAGATACGCAGTATTTT. Its protein product is CASSRRLNTDTQYF.

This clonotype was observed at least ten times. The chain combines TRBV5-4 with TRBJ1-6; 9 nucleotides agree with TRBD1. The V gene's germline CDR1 is SGHNT and CDR2 YYREEE (reference sequence). This CDR3 comprises 16 residues. V gave up 3 bases and J gave up 7 bases; unmatched junction bases: 8. The DNA for the CDR3 is TGTGCCAGCAGCTATGGACAGGGGAAAGGAAATTCACCCCTCCACTTT. The encoded protein is CASSYGQGKGNSPLHF.

In its sample, this clonotype was seen many times. The chain combines TRBV7-2 with TRBJ2-2; perhaps D is TRBD1 or TRBD2 (5 bases each). CDR3 size: 14 residues. The ends were cut back, 5 bases at V and 4 bases at J, with 11 bases in the middle. CDR1 and CDR2 (germline): SGHTA, FQGNSA. CDR3 protein: CASSHRDPTGELFF. For the CDR3, the DNA is TGTGCCAGCAGCCACCGGGACCCCACCGGGGAGCTGTTTTTT.

The chain uses TRBV19 and TRBJ2-2; TRBD1 is a possible D gene (5 bases). The germline V gene encodes CDR1 LNHDA and CDR2 SQIVND (reference sequence). CDR3 size: 15 residues. Trimming removed 7 bases from V and 4 bases from J, with 16 bases in between. CDR3: CASISRQGSTGELFF. In DNA, the CDR3 is TGTGCCAGTATATCGCGGCAGGGTTCCACCGGGGAGCTGTTTTTT. The full variable domain, rest sourced from reference TRBV19 and TRBJ2-2, is DGGITQSPKYLFRKEGQNVTLSCEQNLNHDAMYWYRQDPGQGLRLIYYSQIVNDFQKGDIAEGYSVSREKKESFPLTVTSAQKNPTAFYLCASISRQGSTGELFFGEGSRLTVL.

This clonotype was counted ten times or more. This chain uses TRBV9 with TRBJ1-3; possibly TRBD1 for D (5 bases). The CDR3 is 16 residues long. Trimming took off 1 base at V and 0 bases at J, with 11 bases between the two ends. Looked up from germline, CDR1 is SGDLS and CDR2 is YYNGEE. CDR3 nucleotide sequence: TGTGCCAGCAGCGTAAACACAGGCCTCTCTGGAAACACCATATATTTT. It codes for CASSVNTGLSGNTIYF.

This clonotype was seen many times. The gene calls are TRBV5-1 and TRBJ2-3; D is possibly TRBD2 (6 bases). This CDR3 contains 15 residues. Looked up from germline, CDR1 is SGHRS and CDR2 is YFSETQ. V lost 4 bases, J lost 0 bases, and 12 bases lay in between. CDR3 nucleotides: TGCGCCAGCAGCCGCCGGCGGGGAAGCACAGATACGCAGTATTTT. The encoded protein is CASSRRRGSTDTQYF.

There are many counts of this clonotype. V usage is TRBV24-1 and J usage is TRBJ2-1; D is possibly TRBD1 (5 bases). V was trimmed by 4 bases and J by 7 bases, leaving 7 bases between them. This CDR3 contains 12 residues. CDR1 is KGHDR, CDR2 SFDVKD, per germline. In DNA, the CDR3 is TGTGCCACCAGTGAGCAGGGAAATGAGCAGTTCTTC. Translating gives CATSEQGNEQFF.

This clonotype was seen ten or more times. The chain combines TRBV5-1 with TRBJ1-1; 7 positions match TRBD1. The CDR3 length is 13 residues. Germline V gives CDR1 SGHRS, CDR2 YFSETQ. J gave up 6 bases and V 4 bases, and 6 bases lay outside the gene matches. The CDR3 sequence: CASSATGDAEAFF. The CDR3 nucleotides read TGCGCCAGCAGCGCCACAGGGGACGCTGAAGCTTTCTTT.